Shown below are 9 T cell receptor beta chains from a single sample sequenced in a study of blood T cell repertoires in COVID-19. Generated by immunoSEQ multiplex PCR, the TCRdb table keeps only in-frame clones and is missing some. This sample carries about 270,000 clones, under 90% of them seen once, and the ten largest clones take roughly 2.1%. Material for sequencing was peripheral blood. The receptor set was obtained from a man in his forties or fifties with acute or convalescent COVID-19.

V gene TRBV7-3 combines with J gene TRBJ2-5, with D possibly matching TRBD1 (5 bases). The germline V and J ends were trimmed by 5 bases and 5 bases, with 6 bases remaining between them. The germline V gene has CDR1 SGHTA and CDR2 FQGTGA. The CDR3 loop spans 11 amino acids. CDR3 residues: CASSQGETQYF. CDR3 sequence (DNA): TGTGCCAGCAGCCAGGGTGAGACCCAGTACTTC.

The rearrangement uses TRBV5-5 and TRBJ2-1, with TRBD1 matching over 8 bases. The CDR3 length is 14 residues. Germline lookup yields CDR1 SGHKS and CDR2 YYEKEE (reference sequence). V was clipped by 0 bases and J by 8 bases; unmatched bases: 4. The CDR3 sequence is CASSLGTGRDEQFF. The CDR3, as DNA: TGTGCCAGCAGCTTGGGGACAGGGAGAGATGAGCAGTTCTTC. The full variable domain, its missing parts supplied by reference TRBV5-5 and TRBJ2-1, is DAGVTQSPTHLIKTRGQQVTLRCSPISGHKSVSWYQQVLGQGPQFIFQYYEKEERGRGNFPDRFSARQFPNYSSELNVNALLLGDSALYLCASSLGTGRDEQFFGPGTRLTVL.

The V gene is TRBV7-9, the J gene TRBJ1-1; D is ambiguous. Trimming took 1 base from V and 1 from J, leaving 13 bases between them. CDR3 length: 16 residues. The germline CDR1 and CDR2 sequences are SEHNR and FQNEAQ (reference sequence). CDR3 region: CASSLGLVRKNTEAFF. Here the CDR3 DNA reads TGTGCCAGCAGCTTAGGATTGGTCAGAAAGAACACTGAAGCTTTCTTT.

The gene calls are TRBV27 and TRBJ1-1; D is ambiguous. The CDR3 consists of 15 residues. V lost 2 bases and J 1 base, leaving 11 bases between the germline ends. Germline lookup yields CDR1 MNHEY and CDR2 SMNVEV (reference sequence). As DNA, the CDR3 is TGTGCCAGCAGTTTAGTTGAGACATCGAACACTGAAGCTTTCTTT. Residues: CASSLVETSNTEAFF.

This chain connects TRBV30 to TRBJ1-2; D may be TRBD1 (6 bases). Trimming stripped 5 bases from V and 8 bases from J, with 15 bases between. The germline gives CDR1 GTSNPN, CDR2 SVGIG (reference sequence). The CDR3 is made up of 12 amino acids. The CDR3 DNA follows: TGTGCCTGGCTGGGGGGGCTAGAAGGCTACACCTTC. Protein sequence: CAWLGGLEGYTF.

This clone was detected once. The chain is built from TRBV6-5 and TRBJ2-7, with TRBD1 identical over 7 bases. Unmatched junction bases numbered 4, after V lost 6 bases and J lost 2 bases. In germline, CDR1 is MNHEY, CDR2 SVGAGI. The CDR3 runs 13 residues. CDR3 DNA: TGTGCCAGCAGCGACAGGGTTGCCTACGAGCAGTACTTC. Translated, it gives CASSDRVAYEQYF.

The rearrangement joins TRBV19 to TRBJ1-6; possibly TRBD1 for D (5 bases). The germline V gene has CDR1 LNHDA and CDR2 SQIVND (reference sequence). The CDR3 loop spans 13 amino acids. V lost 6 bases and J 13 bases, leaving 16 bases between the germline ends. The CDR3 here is CASSNSPGGPLHF. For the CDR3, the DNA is TGTGCCAGTAGCAACTCGCCCGGGGGGCCCCTCCACTTT.

Here the CDR3 reads CSVLRAGANVLTF. The CDR3 DNA is TGCAGCGTCTTGAGGGCTGGGGCCAACGTCCTGACTTTC. The chain combines TRBV29-1 with TRBJ2-6, with TRBD2 as a possible D gene (5 bases). CDR1 and CDR2 from the germline V gene are SQVTM and ANQGSEA. V shed 6 bases and J shed 2 bases, with 8 bases lying between them. The CDR3 loop spans 13 amino acids.

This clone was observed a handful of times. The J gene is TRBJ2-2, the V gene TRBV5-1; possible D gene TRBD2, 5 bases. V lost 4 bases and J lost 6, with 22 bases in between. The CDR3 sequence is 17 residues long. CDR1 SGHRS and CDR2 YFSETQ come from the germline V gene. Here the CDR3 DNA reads TGCGCCAGCAGCCCGGGGTCTAGTCGGAGGTACGCCGGGGAGCTGTTTTTT. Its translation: CASSPGSSRRYAGELFF.